Here is one T cell receptor beta chain with its context. Its antigen is unidentified. The PCR contained 60 Vbeta and 13 Jbeta primers. The protocol was immunoSEQ multiplex PCR, while the TCRdb copy is restricted to in-frame clones and leaves out a portion. The sample yields around 67,000 clones, around 78% seen once. The sample belongs to a study of cytomegalovirus exposure and HLA in healthy donors. Healthy bone marrow donors made up the cohort. Regarding the study as a whole: In vitro, a few CMV-associated chains proved specific for CMV antigens.

Germline V gives CDR1 MDHEN, CDR2 SYDVKM. The length of the CDR3 is 12 residues. Trimming pared 2 bases from V and 4 bases from J, leaving 5 bases between. V is TRBV28 and J is TRBJ1-2; no clear D. This sequence was found in a man between 18 and 35 years old in good health and CMV-seropositive. Sequencing was performed on PBMCs. The CDR3 region has the DNA TGTGCCAGCAGTTTAGCTAGCTATGGCTACACCTTC. Residues: CASSLASYGYTF.